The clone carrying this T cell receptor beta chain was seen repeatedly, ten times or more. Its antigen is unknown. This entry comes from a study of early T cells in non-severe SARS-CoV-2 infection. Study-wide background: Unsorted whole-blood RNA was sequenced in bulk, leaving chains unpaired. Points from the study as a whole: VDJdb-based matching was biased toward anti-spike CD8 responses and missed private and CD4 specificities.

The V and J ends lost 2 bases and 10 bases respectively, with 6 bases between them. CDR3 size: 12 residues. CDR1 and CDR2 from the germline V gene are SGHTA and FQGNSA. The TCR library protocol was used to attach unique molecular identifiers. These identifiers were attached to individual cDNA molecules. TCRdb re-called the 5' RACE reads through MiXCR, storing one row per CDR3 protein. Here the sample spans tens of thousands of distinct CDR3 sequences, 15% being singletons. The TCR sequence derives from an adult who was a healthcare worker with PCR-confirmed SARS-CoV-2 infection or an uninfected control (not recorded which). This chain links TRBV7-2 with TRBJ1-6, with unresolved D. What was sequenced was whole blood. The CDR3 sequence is CASSLTFSPLHF. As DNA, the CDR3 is TGTGCCAGCAGCTTAACGTTCTCACCCCTCCACTTT.